A selection of T cell receptor beta chains follows, all from one sample in a study of blood T cell repertoires in COVID-19. Generated by immunoSEQ multiplex PCR, the TCRdb table keeps only in-frame clones and is missing some. The table shows 150,000 to 250,000 clones, with 94% occurring only once. The sequenced sample was peripheral blood. The receptors here all came from a man between 25 and 39 years old with COVID-19, enrolled during active disease. Each CDR3 is given with its conserved first and last residue. Fields, in order: D gene, V gene, J gene, CDR3 length, clone size, CDR3 DNA, CDR3 protein. D genes are given only for firm matches. For some rows the clone size is stated as once, few or many, or as a class when expanded; others skip it.

>.|TRBV30|TRBJ1-1|13|.
TGTGCCTGGGGACAGAAGTCGGGCACTGAAGCTTTCTTT
CAWGQKSGTEAFF
>.|TRBV2|TRBJ2-3|12|.
TGTGCCAGCAAGGAGAACACAGATACGCAGTATTTT
CASKENTDTQYF
>.|TRBV15|TRBJ2-2|15|.
TGTGCCACCAGCAGAGACGGGGGGAACACCGGGGAGCTGTTTTTT
CATSRDGGNTGELFF
>.|TRBV5-4|TRBJ1-2|15|once
TGTGCCAGCAGCTTGGATCAGCGCTCTAACTATGGCTACACCTTC
CASSLDQRSNYGYTF
>.|TRBV7-9|TRBJ2-5|16|.
TGTGCCAGCAGCTTAGCGCTCGGAGTTTCGCGAGAGACCCAGTACTTC
CASSLALGVSRETQYF
>TRBD1|TRBV4-2|TRBJ1-4|15|once
TGTGCCAGCAGCCAGATAGACAGGGGTAATGAAAAACTGTTTTTT
CASSQIDRGNEKLFF
>TRBD1|TRBV29-1|TRBJ1-2|11|.
TGCAGCGCGTACAGGGGGTATGGCTACACCTTC
CSAYRGYGYTF
>.|TRBV3-1/TRBV3-2|TRBJ1-3|15|.
TGTGCCAGCAGCCAAGGGCGGCGCAACAGAAACACCATATATTTT
CASSQGRRNRNTIYF
>.|TRBV6-1|TRBJ2-7|15|.
TGTGCCAGCAGTGAAGAGATGATCGACAGCTACGAGCAGTACTTC
CASSEEMIDSYEQYF
>.|TRBV9|TRBJ1-6|16|.
TGTGCCAGCAGCGCAACAGGGAATTCAGGGAATTCACCCCTCCACTTT
CASSATGNSGNSPLHF
>.|TRBV19|TRBJ1-1|14|.
TGTGCCAGTAGTATTGGGGGGGCGGGAACTGAAGCTTTCTTT
CASSIGGAGTEAFF
>.|TRBV6-1|TRBJ2-6|13|.
TGTGCCAGCAGTGAAACAGTGAGCAACGTCCTGACTTTC
CASSETVSNVLTF
>.|TRBV5-1|TRBJ1-2|11|.
TGCGCCAGCAGCTTGGAAGGGGCTAAGACCTTC
CASSLEGAKTF
>.|TRBV27|TRBJ1-2|14|.
TGTGCCAGCAGTTTGCGGGGACTTAACTATGGCTACACCTTC
CASSLRGLNYGYTF